The rows below give T cell receptor beta chains drawn from one sample of a study of blood T cell repertoires in COVID-19. Generated by immunoSEQ multiplex PCR, the TCRdb table keeps only in-frame clones and is missing some. The table lists tens of thousands of clones, more than 75% of them singletons, with 27% in the top ten. Sequencing input: peripheral blood. The receptor set was obtained from a human donor in a cohort sampled during active COVID-19. CDR3s include the opening cysteine and the closing phenylalanine or tryptophan. A D gene is named only where the DNA matches it firmly. Some rows mark clone size as missing; the rest say once, few, many or name a class of expanded clone.

D gene	V gene	clone size	J gene	CDR3 protein	CDR3 DNA
-	TRBV7-3	-	TRBJ1-1	CASSPSPGNEGNTEAFF	TGTGCCAGCAGCCCGAGCCCGGGTAACGAGGGGAACACTGAAGCTTTCTTT
TRBD1	TRBV7-9	-	TRBJ2-3	CASSKDRGSVPDTQYF	TGTGCCAGCAGCAAGGACAGGGGATCTGTGCCAGATACGCAGTATTTT
-	TRBV10-3	-	TRBJ1-5	CASRATADNQPQHF	TGTGCCTCCAGAGCGACAGCCGACAATCAGCCCCAGCATTTT
TRBD2	TRBV4-2	-	TRBJ2-2	CASRLAGGKGGELFF	TGTGCCAGCAGGCTAGCGGGGGGCAAGGGCGGGGAGCTGTTTTTT
TRBD2	TRBV5-1	-	TRBJ2-3	CASSPGLAGGPDTQYF	TGCGCCAGCAGCCCTGGACTAGCGGGGGGGCCAGATACGCAGTATTTT
TRBD2	TRBV7-9	-	TRBJ2-1	CASSLARENEQFF	TGTGCCAGCAGCTTAGCGCGGGAGAATGAGCAGTTCTTC
-	TRBV6-5	large	TRBJ1-1	CASSYSNGQLQSEAFF	TGTGCCAGCAGTTACTCGAACGGACAGTTACAGTCTGAAGCTTTCTTT
-	TRBV7-2	-	TRBJ2-7	CASSPRQGGEQYF	TGTGCCAGCAGCCCCCGGCAGGGTGGAGAGCAGTACTTC
TRBD1	TRBV7-3	-	TRBJ2-3	CASSPRGQGTDTQYF	TGTGCCAGCAGCCCAAGGGGACAGGGCACAGATACGCAGTATTTT
-	TRBV11-1	many	TRBJ1-1	CASSLNTEAFF	TGTGCCAGCAGTCTAAACACTGAAGCTTTCTTT
-	TRBV7-6	-	TRBJ2-3	CASDRTDTQYF	TGTGCCAGCGACAGGACAGATACGCAGTATTTT
TRBD1	TRBV6-2/TRBV6-3	few	TRBJ1-4	CASSLTGGWEKLFF	TGTGCCAGCAGTTTAACAGGGGGCTGGGAAAAACTGTTTTTT
-	TRBV6-5	once	TRBJ2-2	CASIQTPNTGELFF	TGTGCCAGCATTCAAACACCGAACACCGGGGAGCTGTTTTTT
TRBD1	TRBV2	-	TRBJ1-5	CASSGQGQGQPQHF	TGTGCCAGCAGCGGACAGGGTCAAGGTCAGCCCCAGCATTTT
-	TRBV25-1	-	TRBJ2-4	CASSEYGRGDDGIQYF	TGTGCCAGCAGTGAATATGGCAGGGGCGATGACGGGATTCAGTACTTC
-	TRBV19	few	TRBJ1-4	CASSIWREREKLFF	TGTGCCAGTAGTATATGGAGGGAAAGGGAAAAACTGTTTTTT
-	TRBV19	-	TRBJ1-2	CASSPSGAYGYTF	TGTGCCAGTAGTCCCTCCGGTGCCTATGGCTACACCTTC
-	TRBV4-1	-	TRBJ1-4	CASKKRGGEEKLFF	TGCGCCAGCAAGAAGCGGGGGGGGGAAGAAAAACTGTTTTTT
-	TRBV21-1	-	TRBJ1-2	CASSKVRAGGGGYTF	TGTGCCAGCAGCAAAGTAAGGGCAGGGGGCGGCGGCTACACCTTC
TRBD2	TRBV12-5	-	TRBJ2-1	CASGLGLAGATYNEQFF	TGTGCTAGTGGTTTGGGACTAGCGGGTGCTACCTACAATGAGCAGTTCTTC
-	TRBV4-1	once	TRBJ1-2	CASSQDKTSYGYTF	TGCGCCAGCAGCCAAGATAAGACTAGCTATGGCTACACCTTC
-	TRBV10-3	-	TRBJ1-3	CAIKGVGAGNTIYF	TGTGCCATCAAGGGGGTCGGGGCTGGAAACACCATATATTTT
-	TRBV5-1	-	TRBJ1-2	CASSFSPGVYDGYTF	TGCGCCAGCAGCTTCAGTCCAGGGGTCTATGATGGCTACACCTTC
-	TRBV10-3	-	TRBJ2-1	CAISGGWGSYNEQFF	TGTGCCATCAGTGGAGGGTGGGGATCTTACAATGAGCAGTTCTTC
TRBD1	TRBV7-8	-	TRBJ1-4	CASSLERGLLVEKLFF	TGTGCCAGCAGCTTAGAGAGGGGGCTGTTGGTTGAAAAACTGTTTTTT
-	TRBV19	-	TRBJ1-5	CASSIEGGVGNQPQHF	TGTGCCAGTAGTATAGAGGGGGGAGTAGGCAATCAGCCCCAGCATTTT
TRBD1	TRBV10-1	-	TRBJ2-2	CASSGQGVFGELFF	TGCGCCAGCAGCGGACAGGGGGTTTTCGGGGAGCTGTTTTTT
TRBD1	TRBV3-1/TRBV3-2	-	TRBJ2-7	CASSLGTVRREQYF	TGTGCCAGCAGCCTCGGGACAGTGCGGCGGGAGCAGTACTTC
TRBD1	TRBV10-2	-	TRBJ1-2	CASSETGGDGYTF	TGCGCCAGCAGTGAGACAGGGGGCGATGGCTACACCTTC
TRBD1	TRBV27	-	TRBJ1-1	CASSTRDRGMNTEAFF	TGTGCCAGCAGTACCCGGGACAGGGGGATGAACACTGAAGCTTTCTTT
-	TRBV5-1	-	TRBJ1-4	CASSLDAGATNEKLFF	TGCGCCAGCAGCTTGGACGCGGGGGCAACTAATGAAAAACTGTTTTTT
-	TRBV6-5	-	TRBJ2-1	CASSYGGVSRNEQFF	TGTGCCAGCAGTTACGGCGGGGTTTCGAGGAATGAGCAGTTCTTC
-	TRBV5-1	-	TRBJ2-1	CASSTGDTSYNEQFF	TGCGCCAGCAGCACTGGTGACACGTCCTACAATGAGCAGTTCTTC
-	TRBV5-1	-	TRBJ1-4	CASSGLNNEKLFF	TGCGCCAGCAGCGGCCTGAATAATGAAAAACTGTTTTTT
TRBD2	TRBV6-2/TRBV6-3	-	TRBJ2-7	CASSSPPGGGAAYEQYF	TGTGCCAGCAGTTCCCCCCCGGGCGGGGGGGCTGCCTACGAGCAGTACTTC
-	TRBV7-2	few	TRBJ2-7	CASSLGRGSEQYF	TGTGCCAGCAGCTTAGGCCGGGGTAGCGAGCAGTACTTC
-	TRBV6-5	-	TRBJ1-6	CASSGPGKALHF	TGTGCCAGCAGCGGTCCGGGAAAAGCCCTCCACTTT
-	TRBV30	-	TRBJ1-5	CAWGGREHQPQHF	TGTGCCTGGGGAGGCCGGGAACATCAGCCCCAGCATTTT
TRBD1	TRBV10-1	-	TRBJ2-7	CASSADRGYEQYF	TGCGCCAGCAGCGCTGACAGGGGGTACGAGCAGTACTTC
-	TRBV19	-	TRBJ1-2	CASSALRGASYGYTF	TGTGCCAGTAGTGCCCTACGGGGGGCCTCCTATGGCTACACCTTC